The entry that follows covers one T cell receptor beta chain sequence. The sample comes from a study of chemoradiotherapy in HPV16-positive cancers. Sequencing was performed with immunoSEQ multiplex PCR; in TCRdb, only in-frame clones are kept and a portion is missing. Of 1,500 to 2,000 clones listed, under 90% are singletons. The V gene end was trimmed by 7 bases and the J gene end by 8 bases; junction bases not matched to a gene: 8. Germline V gene sequence: CDR1 SNHLY, CDR2 FYNNEI. This CDR3 has 15 amino acids. The receptor was isolated from a human donor with HPV-associated anogenital cancer. Sequences were derived from tumor tissue, sampled from a patient who underwent chemoradiotherapy. The chain links TRBV2 to TRBJ2-2, with TRBD1 matching 12 bases. The CDR3 sequence is CASTSGQGASGELFF. As DNA, the CDR3 is TGTGCCAGCACTTCGGGACAGGGGGCCTCGGGGGAGCTGTTTTTT.